The present TCR beta chain was sequenced within a study of blood T cell repertoires in COVID-19. The length of the CDR3 is 12 residues. In germline, CDR1 is LGHNT, CDR2 FRNRAP. V was clipped by 3 bases and J by 4 bases, with 6 bases between them. The data were produced by immunoSEQ multiplex PCR, yet TCRdb's version contains in-frame clones alone and is incomplete. The table has approximately 320,000 clones, 75% to 85% seen once. The sequenced material came from peripheral blood. The origin of this receptor is a human donor in a cohort sampled during active COVID-19. The gene calls are TRBV12-5 and TRBJ1-2; perhaps TRBD1 as D (5 bases). The CDR3 region is CASGLDSYGYTF. The DNA for the CDR3 is TGTGCTAGTGGTTTAGACAGCTATGGCTACACCTTC. Supplemented by reference TRBV12-5 and TRBJ1-2, the full variable domain reads DARVTQTPRHKVTEMGQEVTMRCQPILGHNTVFWYRQTMMQGLELLAYFRNRAPLDDSGMPKDRFSAEMPDATLATLKIQPSEPRDSAVYFCASGLDSYGYTFGSGTRLTVV.